This T cell receptor (beta chain) comes out of a study of blood T cell repertoires in COVID-19 (dated by TCRdb to about 2020). Study-wide context: The collaborator samples originated in the United States, Italy and Spain and spanned the acute and convalescent phases of COVID-19. The material from the prospective study consisted of cDNA or gDNA derived from T cells, B-cell-depleted T cells, or PBMCs. The dataset comprised deeply sampled blood TCRbeta repertoires from subjects exposed to, actively infected with, or recovered from COVID-19. The repertoires were released in a freely available public database intended as a resource for research on the immune response to SARS-CoV-2. Samples came from the ongoing ImmuneRACE study (first 160 participants) plus 1,254 subjects from 6 global collaborators. Nearly every sample came with metadata listing a de-identified subject ID, COVID-19 status, age in years and sex. Where HLA class I and class II types were available, the types were taken from metadata supplied by the sample provider, not from assay-based typing.

Overall study results and their limits: Clinical and demographic metadata were provided uncurated, with the amount varying by source and participant.

The trim is 4 bases for V and 1 base for J, with a gap of 10 bases between the germline ends. The germline V gene yields SNHLY for CDR1 and FYNNEI for CDR2. The CDR3 starts with the cysteine, ends with the phenylalanine, and has 14 residues. Only the CDR3 region is kept as DNA, spanning 42 bases read in frame from base 1. Concerning this clone itself: What antigen it recognizes has not been identified. Base qualities are missing; no much larger clone stands one base away.

One collaborating source in Seattle enrolled patients during active infection and followed them longitudinally through the course of disease. Collaborating institutions collected whole blood in K2EDTA tubes following their own protocols. Collaborator samples were shipped for TCRbeta analysis as frozen whole blood, isolated PBMCs, or DNA extracted from either sample type. The immunoSEQ Assay, a bias-controlled multiplex PCR, was used to amplify TCRbeta CDR3 regions from genomic DNA. The study's processing was this. Within the assay, amplification of reference gene primers was used to estimate how many nucleated cells each sample contained. Sequence reads were collapsed and filtered to measure the absolute abundance of every unique TCRbeta CDR3 rearrangement. Productive Simpson clonality was computed per sample as the square root of Simpson's diversity index over productive rearrangements. TCRdb took this table from immuneACCESS and kept in-frame rearrangements with V and J called. Such tables lack part of the clones; where checked against another copy, unresolved V genes explain under half of the gap, and the rest is unexplained. V, J and clone size are those of that table, while D and trimming were read from the DNA. The sample data list almost 250,000 clones, and about 82% of these were observed just once. Jointly, the top ten make up approximately 6% of the sample.

The chain is made from TRBV2 and TRBJ1-1; TRBD1 is perhaps the D gene, given 5 matching bases. The source of this sequence is a woman of 80 years or more with COVID-19, enrolled during active disease. The sample was peripheral blood. In nucleotide form, the sequence is TGTGCCAGCAGTGCAACTACAGGGAACACTGAAGCTTTCTTT. Protein translation: CASSATTGNTEAFF.